This entry lists 2 T cell receptor beta chains sequenced from one sample in a study of T cell clonality in common variable immunodeficiency. The study's findings and limits: Reportedly, TCR beta sequences from common variable immunodeficiency showed fewer deletions and N-nucleotide insertions.

The assay was immunoSEQ multiplex PCR, and TCRdb's table has in-frame clones only and misses some. The data show roughly 40,000 clones, with none appearing a single time. For these receptors, no antigen is known. The sequenced sample consisted of peripheral blood mononuclear cells. The receptors originated from a human donor with common variable immunodeficiency.

There are many counts of this clone. The read falls 3 residues short of the CDR3 end, and the missing part is taken from the germline J gene. This chain links TRBV2 with TRBJ1-5; D gene uncertain. The CDR3 length is 12 residues. V was pared by 8 bases and J by 3 bases, with 8 bases between. The germline V gene encodes CDR1 SNHLY and CDR2 FYNNEI. The CDR3 sequence: CASQKNNQPQHF. The sequenced CDR3 bases are TGTGCCAGCCAGAAGAACAATCAGCCC.

As concerns this clone: The missing CDR3 end, 3 residues past where the read stops, is filled in from the germline J gene. The V and J genes are TRBV19 and TRBJ2-1; no clear D gene. Deletions cut 3 bases from V and 8 bases from J, with 17 bases between. This CDR3 spans 15 amino acids. Germline V gene sequence: CDR1 LNHDA, CDR2 SQIVND (reference sequence). The CDR3 bases that were read are TGTGCCAGTAGTATCTCTTCAGGCATCCAGGATGAG. It is translated as CASSISSGIQDE. From start to end, the CDR3 is CASSISSGIQDEQFF.